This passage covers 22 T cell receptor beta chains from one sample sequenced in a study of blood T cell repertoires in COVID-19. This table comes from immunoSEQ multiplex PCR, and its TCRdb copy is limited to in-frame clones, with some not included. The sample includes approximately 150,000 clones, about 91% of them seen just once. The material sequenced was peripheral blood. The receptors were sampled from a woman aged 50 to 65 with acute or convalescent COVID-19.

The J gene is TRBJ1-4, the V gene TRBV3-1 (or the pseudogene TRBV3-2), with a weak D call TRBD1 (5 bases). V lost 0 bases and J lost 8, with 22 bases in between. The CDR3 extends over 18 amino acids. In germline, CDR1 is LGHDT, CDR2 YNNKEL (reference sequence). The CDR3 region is CASSQDWRGLSRGEKLFF. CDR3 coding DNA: TGTGCCAGCAGCCAAGATTGGAGGGGCCTGTCCCGGGGGGAAAAACTGTTTTTT.

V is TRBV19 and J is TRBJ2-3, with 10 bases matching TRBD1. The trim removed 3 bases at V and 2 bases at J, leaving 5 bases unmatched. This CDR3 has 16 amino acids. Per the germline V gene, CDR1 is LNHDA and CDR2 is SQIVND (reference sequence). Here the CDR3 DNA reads TGTGCCAGTAGTATCTGGGACAGGGGAGACACAGATACGCAGTATTTT. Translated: CASSIWDRGDTDTQYF.

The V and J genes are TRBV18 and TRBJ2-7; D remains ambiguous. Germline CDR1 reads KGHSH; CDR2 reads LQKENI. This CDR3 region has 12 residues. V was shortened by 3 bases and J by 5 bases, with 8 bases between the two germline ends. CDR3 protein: CASSPNLDEQYF. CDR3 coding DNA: TGTGCCAGCTCACCGAACTTGGACGAGCAGTACTTC.

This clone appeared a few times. The DNA of the CDR3 is TGTGCCAGCAGCACGGGACAGGGAGCCACTGAAGCTTTCTTT. Translating gives CASSTGQGATEAFF. The chain uses TRBV5-4 and TRBJ1-1; 9 bases map to TRBD1. The CDR3 totals 14 residues. The V gene end was trimmed by 4 bases and the J gene end by 4 bases; junction bases not matched to a gene: 5. Germline V gives CDR1 SGHNT, CDR2 YYREEE (reference sequence).

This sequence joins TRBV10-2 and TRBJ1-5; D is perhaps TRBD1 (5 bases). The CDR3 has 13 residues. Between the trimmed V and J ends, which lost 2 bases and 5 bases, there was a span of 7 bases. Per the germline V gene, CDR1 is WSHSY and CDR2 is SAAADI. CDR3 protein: CASSEDSYQPQHF. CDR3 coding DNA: TGCGCCAGCAGTGAGGACAGCTATCAGCCCCAGCATTTT.

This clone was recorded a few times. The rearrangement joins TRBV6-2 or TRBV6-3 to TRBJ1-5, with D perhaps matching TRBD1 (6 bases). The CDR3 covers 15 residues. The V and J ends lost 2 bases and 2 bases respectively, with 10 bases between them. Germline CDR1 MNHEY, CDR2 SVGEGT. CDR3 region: CASSYDNRGNQPQHF. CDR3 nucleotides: TGTGCCAGCAGTTACGATAACAGGGGCAATCAGCCCCAGCATTTT.

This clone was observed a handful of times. Here the CDR3 DNA reads TGTGCCAGCAGTCAAAGCGGGAGCCCCTACAATGAGCAGTTCTTC. Its translation: CASSQSGSPYNEQFF. The V gene is TRBV2, the J gene TRBJ2-1; TRBD2 matches 8 bases. The V segment lost 5 bases and the J segment 2 bases; nucleotides outside the gene matches: 5. From germline, CDR1 is SNHLY and CDR2 FYNNEI. The length of the CDR3 is 15 residues.

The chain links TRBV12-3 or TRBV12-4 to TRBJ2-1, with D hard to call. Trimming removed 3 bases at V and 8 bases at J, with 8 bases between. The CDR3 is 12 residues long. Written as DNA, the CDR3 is TGTGCCAGCAGTTTTACCCGGGATGAGCAGTTCTTC. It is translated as CASSFTRDEQFF.

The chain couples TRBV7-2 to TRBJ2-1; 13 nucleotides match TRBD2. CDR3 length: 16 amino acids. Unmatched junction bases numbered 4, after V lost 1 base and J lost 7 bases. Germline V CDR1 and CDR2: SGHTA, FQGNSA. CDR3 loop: CASSLELAGGRNEQFF. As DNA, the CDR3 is TGTGCCAGCAGCTTAGAACTAGCGGGAGGGCGAAATGAGCAGTTCTTC.

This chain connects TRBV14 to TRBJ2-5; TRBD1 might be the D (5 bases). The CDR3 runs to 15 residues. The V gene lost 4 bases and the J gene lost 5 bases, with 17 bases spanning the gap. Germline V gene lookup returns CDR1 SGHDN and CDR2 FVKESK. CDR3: CASSPPTGFLETQYF. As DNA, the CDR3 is TGTGCCAGCAGCCCTCCCACAGGATTCTTGGAGACCCAGTACTTC.

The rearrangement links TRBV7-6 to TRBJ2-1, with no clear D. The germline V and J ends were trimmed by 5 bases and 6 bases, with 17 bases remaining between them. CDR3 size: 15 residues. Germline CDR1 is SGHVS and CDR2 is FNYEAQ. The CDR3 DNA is TGTGCCAGCAGCGCTCAGTACACCCTCAGCAATGAGCAGTTCTTC. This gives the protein CASSAQYTLSNEQFF.

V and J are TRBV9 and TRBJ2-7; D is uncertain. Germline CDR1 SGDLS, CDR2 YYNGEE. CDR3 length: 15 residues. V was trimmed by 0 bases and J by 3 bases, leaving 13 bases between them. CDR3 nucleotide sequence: TGTGCCAGCAGCGTAGGGCGCGACACTCGCTACGAGCAGTACTTC. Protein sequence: CASSVGRDTRYEQYF.

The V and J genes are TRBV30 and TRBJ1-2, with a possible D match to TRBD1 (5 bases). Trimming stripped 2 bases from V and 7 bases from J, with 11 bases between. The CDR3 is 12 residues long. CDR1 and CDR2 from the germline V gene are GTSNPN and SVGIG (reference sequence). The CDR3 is CAWSLQGSGYTF. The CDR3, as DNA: TGTGCCTGGAGTCTCCAGGGAAGTGGCTACACCTTC.

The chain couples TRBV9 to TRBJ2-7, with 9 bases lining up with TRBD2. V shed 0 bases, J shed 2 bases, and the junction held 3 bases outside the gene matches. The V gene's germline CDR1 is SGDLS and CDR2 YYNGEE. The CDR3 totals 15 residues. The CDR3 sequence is CASSVEGGGAYEQYF. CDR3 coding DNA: TGTGCCAGCAGCGTAGAAGGCGGGGGGGCCTACGAGCAGTACTTC.

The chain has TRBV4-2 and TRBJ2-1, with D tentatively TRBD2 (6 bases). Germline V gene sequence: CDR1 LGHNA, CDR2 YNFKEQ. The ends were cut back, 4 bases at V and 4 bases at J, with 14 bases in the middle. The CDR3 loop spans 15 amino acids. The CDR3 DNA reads TGTGCCAGCAGCCCCCGAGTGCGGGGTTACAATGAGCAGTTCTTC. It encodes CASSPRVRGYNEQFF.

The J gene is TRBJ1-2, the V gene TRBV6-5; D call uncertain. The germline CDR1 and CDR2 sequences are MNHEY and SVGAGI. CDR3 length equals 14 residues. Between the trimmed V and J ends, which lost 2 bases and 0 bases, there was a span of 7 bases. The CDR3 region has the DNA TGTGCCAGCAGTTACGGCGGAGCTAACTATGGCTACACCTTC. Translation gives CASSYGGANYGYTF.

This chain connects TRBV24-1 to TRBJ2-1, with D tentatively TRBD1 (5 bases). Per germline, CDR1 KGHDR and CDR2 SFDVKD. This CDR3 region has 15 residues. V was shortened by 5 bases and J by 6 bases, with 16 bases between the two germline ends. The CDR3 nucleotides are TGTGCCACCAGTGGGATAGGCAGGGTTGGCAATGAGCAGTTCTTC. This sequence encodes CATSGIGRVGNEQFF.

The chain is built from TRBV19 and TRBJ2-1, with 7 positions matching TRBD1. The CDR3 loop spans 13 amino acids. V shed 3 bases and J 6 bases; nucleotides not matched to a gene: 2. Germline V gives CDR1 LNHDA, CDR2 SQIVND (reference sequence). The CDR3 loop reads CASSIYRGNEQFF. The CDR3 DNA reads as TGTGCCAGTAGTATTTACAGGGGCAATGAGCAGTTCTTC.

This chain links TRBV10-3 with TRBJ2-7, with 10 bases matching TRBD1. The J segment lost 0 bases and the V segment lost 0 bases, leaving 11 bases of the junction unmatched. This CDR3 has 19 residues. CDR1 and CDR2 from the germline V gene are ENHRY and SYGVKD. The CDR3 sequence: CAISESVGTGVLGSYEQYF. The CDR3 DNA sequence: TGTGCCATCAGTGAGTCAGTAGGGACAGGGGTACTTGGCTCCTACGAGCAGTACTTC.

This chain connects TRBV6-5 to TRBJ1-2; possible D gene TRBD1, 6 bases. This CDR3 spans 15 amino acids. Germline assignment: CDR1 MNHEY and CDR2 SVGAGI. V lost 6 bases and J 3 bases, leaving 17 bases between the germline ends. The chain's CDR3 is CASRRQVPSDYGYTF. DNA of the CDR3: TGTGCCAGCAGGAGACAGGTCCCTAGTGACTATGGCTACACCTTC.

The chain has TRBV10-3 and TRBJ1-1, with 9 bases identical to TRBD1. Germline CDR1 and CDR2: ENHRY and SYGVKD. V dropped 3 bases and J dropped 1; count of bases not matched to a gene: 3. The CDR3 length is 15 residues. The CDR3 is CAISETGGANTEAFF. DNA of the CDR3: TGTGCCATCAGTGAAACAGGGGGCGCGAACACTGAAGCTTTCTTT.

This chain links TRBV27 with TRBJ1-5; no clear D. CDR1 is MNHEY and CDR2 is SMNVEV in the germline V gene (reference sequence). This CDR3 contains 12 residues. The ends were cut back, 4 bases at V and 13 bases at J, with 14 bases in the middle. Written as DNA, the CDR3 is TGTGCCAGCAGTTCTACAGCCGAAGCTCAGCATTTT. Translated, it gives CASSSTAEAQHF.